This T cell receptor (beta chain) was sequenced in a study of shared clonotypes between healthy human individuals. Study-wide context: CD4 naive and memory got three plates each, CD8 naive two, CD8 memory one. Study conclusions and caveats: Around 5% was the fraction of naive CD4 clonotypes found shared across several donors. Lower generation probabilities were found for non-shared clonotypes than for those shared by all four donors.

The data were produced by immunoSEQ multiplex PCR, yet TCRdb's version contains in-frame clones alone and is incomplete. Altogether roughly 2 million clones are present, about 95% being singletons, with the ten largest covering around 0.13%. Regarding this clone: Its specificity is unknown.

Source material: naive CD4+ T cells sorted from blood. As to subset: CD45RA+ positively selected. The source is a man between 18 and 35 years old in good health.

CDR3 in amino acids: CAIREGYGYTF. CDR3 DNA: TGTGCCATCCGAGAGGGCTATGGCTACACCTTC. This chain joins TRBV27 and TRBJ1-2, with unresolved D. The V end was cut by 10 bases, the J end by 4 bases, with 10 bases between. The CDR3 is 11 residues long. Germline CDR1 MNHEY, CDR2 SMNVEV (reference sequence).